Included here is one TCR beta chain sequence, with context. At one of its ends the junction is not consistent with the germline gene, which may arise from a read error. The data derive from a study of blood T cell repertoires in COVID-19. On the study more broadly: PBMCs, B-cell-depleted T cells, or T cells were the source of the cDNA or gDNA that made up the material.

Per the original data handling: For nucleated cells, counts were estimated from reference gene primer amplification. This table comes from immunoSEQ multiplex PCR, and its TCRdb copy is limited to in-frame clones, with some not included. For V, J and clone size, that table is used; D and trimming come from the DNA. The sample shows 150,000 to 200,000 clones, just under 85% of them seen only once. The CDR3 spans 12 residues. In germline, CDR1 is SEHNR, CDR2 FQNEAQ (reference sequence). The sequence was obtained from a woman older than 75 with acute or convalescent COVID-19. The rearrangement joins TRBV7-9 to TRBJ2-7; tentatively, D is TRBD2 (6 bases). Sequencing was performed on peripheral blood. CDR3 in amino acids: CVSTLSGSEQYF. The CDR3 DNA reads as TGTGTCAGCACCCTGTCCGGGAGCGAGCAGTACTTC.